The 2 T cell receptor beta chains given below trace back to one sample, sequenced in a study of TIL therapy for anti-PD-1-resistant metastatic lung cancer. The sample's time point: pre-treatment sample, taken before nivolumab and TIL therapy. The immunoSEQ assay was v3. Assay used: immunoSEQ multiplex PCR; TCRdb lists only in-frame clones, some missing. The table lists 50,000 to 70,000 clones, more than 80% of them singletons. The input for sequencing was blood, taken at baseline. Receptors were obtained from a person aged 25 to 85 with non-small cell lung cancer.

The chain has TRBV7-9 and TRBJ1-1; possibly TRBD1 for D (6 bases). CDR1 and CDR2 from the germline V gene are SEHNR and FQNEAQ (reference sequence). Trimming took 4 bases from V and 11 from J, leaving 14 bases between them. The length of the CDR3 is 12 residues. As DNA, the CDR3 is TGTGCCAGCAGCTCGCCGACAGGAATCGCTTTCTTT. Its translation: CASSSPTGIAFF. Filled out from reference TRBV7-9 and TRBJ1-1, the complete variable domain reads DTGVSQNPRHKITKRGQNVTFRCDPISEHNRLYWYRQTLGQGPEFLTYFQNEAQLEKSRLLSDRFSAERPKGSFSTLEIQRTEQGDSAMYLCASSSPTGIAFFGQGTRLTVV.

The rearrangement uses TRBV7-8 and TRBJ1-2; D unresolved. CDR1 is SGHVS and CDR2 is FQNEAQ in the germline V gene. CDR3 length: 15 residues. Trimming cost V 5 bases and J 0 bases, with 13 bases left between them. CDR3 DNA: TGTGCCAGCAGCCGATCCGTCTTCGCTAACTATGGCTACACCTTC. Protein product: CASSRSVFANYGYTF.